This entry is about one T cell receptor beta chain. This sample was taken from a study of T cells after posttransplantation cyclophosphamide. Sequencing used immunoSEQ multiplex PCR; TCRdb keeps in-frame clones, though not all of them. The sample shows approximately 56,000 clones, roughly 92% of them seen only once. Trimming took 0 bases from V and 5 from J, leaving 10 bases between them. Germline assignment: CDR1 KGHSH and CDR2 LQKENI. The CDR3 spans 14 residues. Specimen: PBMCs. The origin of this receptor is a woman aged 25 to 45 in good health and a related stem cell transplant donor. This rearrangement joins TRBV18 to TRBJ1-1; no reliable D call. The DNA of the CDR3 is TGTGCCAGCTCACCACCGAGCCACTGGACTGAAGCTTTCTTT. It encodes CASSPPSHWTEAFF.